Detailed here is one T cell receptor (beta chain). Under the authors' procedure: Amplified reference gene primers provided the basis for estimating nucleated cell counts. Only in-frame clones appear in the TCRdb table, and some are missing; sequencing was by immunoSEQ multiplex PCR. V and J calls and clone size are those listed in that table; D and trimming were worked out from the DNA. There are approximately 230,000 clones in the sample; 87% occur only once, and about 6% lies in the top ten. The record originates from a study of blood T cell repertoires in COVID-19. Looking at the study overall: From T cells, B-cell-depleted T cells, or PBMCs came the material, which was cDNA or gDNA.

Individuals drawn from around 24 US areas were about 18 to 95 years old. Participants' reported clinical history set cohort assignment. From germline, CDR1 is MDHEN and CDR2 SYDVKM. The CDR3 has 16 residues. V was pared by 2 bases and J by 2 bases, with 5 bases of the junction left unmatched. The sequence derives from a young woman with acute COVID-19. The V call is TRBV28, the J call TRBJ1-5; 8 bases align to TRBD1. Sequencing used PBMCs or T cells enriched from blood (not recorded which). DNA for the CDR3: TGTGCCAGCAGTTTAGACAGGGGAAGAGGCAATCAGCCCCAGCATTTT. As protein: CASSLDRGRGNQPQHF.